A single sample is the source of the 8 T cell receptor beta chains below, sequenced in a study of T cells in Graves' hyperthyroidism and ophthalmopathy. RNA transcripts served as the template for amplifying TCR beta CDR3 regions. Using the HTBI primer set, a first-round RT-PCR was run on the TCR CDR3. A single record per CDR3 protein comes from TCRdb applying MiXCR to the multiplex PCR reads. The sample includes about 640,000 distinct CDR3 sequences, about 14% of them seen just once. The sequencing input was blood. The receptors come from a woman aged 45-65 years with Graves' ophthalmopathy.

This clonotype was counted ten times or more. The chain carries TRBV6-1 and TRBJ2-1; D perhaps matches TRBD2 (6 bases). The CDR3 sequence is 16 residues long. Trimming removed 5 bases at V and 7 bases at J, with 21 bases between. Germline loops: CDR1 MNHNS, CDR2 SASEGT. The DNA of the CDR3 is TGTGCCAGCAGTCCTACCAGTGGCGGGGCCTGGAATGAGCAGTTCTTC. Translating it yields CASSPTSGGAWNEQFF.

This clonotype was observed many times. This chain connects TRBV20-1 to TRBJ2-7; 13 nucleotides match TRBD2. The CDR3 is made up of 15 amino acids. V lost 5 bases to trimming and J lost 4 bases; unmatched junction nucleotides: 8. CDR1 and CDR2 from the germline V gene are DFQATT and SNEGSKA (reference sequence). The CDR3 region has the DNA TGCAGTGCTCCATGGACTAGCGGGAGAAGGTACGAGCAGTACTTC. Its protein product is CSAPWTSGRRYEQYF.

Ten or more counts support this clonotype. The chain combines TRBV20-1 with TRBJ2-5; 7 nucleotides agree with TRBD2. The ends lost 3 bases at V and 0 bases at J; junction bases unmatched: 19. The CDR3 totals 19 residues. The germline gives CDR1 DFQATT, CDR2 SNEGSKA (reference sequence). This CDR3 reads CSASDSISGAGMYQETQYF. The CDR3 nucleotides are TGCAGTGCTAGTGATTCCATCTCGGGAGCGGGGATGTACCAAGAGACCCAGTACTTC.

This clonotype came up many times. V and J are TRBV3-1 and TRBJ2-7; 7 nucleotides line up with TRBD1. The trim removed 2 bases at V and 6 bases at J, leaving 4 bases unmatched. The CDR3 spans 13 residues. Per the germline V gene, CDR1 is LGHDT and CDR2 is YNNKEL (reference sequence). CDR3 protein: CASSQRQGPEQYF. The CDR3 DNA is TGTGCCAGCAGCCAAAGACAGGGTCCCGAGCAGTACTTC.

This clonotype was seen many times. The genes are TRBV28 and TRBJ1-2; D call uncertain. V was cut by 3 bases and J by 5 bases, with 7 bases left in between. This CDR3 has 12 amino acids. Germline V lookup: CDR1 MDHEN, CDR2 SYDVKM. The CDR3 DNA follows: TGTGCCAGCAGTTTGGCACAGTATGGCTACACCTTC. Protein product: CASSLAQYGYTF.

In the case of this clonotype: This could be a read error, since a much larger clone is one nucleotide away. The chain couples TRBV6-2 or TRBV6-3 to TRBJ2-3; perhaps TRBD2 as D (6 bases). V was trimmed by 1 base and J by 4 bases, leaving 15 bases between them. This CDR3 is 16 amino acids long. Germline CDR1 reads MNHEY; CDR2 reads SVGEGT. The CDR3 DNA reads TGTGCCAGCAGTTACTTTACATGGGGGGAAGCAGATACGCAGTATTTT. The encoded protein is CASSYFTWGEADTQYF.

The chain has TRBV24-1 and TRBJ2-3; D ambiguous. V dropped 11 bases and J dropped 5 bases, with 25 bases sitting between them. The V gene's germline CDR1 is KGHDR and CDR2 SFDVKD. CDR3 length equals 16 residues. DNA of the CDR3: TGTGCCAGCAGCTCCCCTGTAGGAGCCGTTTTAGATACGCAGTATTTT. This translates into CASSSPVGAVLDTQYF.

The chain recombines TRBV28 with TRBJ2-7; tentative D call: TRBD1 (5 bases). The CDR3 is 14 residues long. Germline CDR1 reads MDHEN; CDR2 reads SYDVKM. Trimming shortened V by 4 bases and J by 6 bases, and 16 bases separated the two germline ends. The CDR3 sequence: CASSYSQGSVEQYF. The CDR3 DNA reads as TGTGCCAGCAGTTATTCCCAGGGATCAGTCGAGCAGTACTTC.